Listed below are T cell receptor beta chains from one sample, sequenced in a study of cytomegalovirus exposure and HLA in healthy donors. Measured with immunoSEQ multiplex PCR; TCRdb has only the in-frame clones, and not every one. The data contain about 200,000 clones, more than 65% of them seen just once; the ten biggest clones take up roughly 1.5%. The sequenced sample was PBMCs. These TCRs come from a man aged 50-59 years in good health and CMV-seronegative. Each CDR3 is given with its conserved first and last residue. Fields, in order: clone size, J gene, V gene, D gene, CDR3 protein, CDR3 DNA. D genes are given only for firm matches. Not every row has a clone size; where given, it reads once, few, many or a size class.

clone_size: .
j_call: TRBJ2-5
v_call: TRBV7-7
d_call: TRBD2
cdr3_aa: CASSATREGRGETQYF
cdr3_nt: TGTGCCAGCAGCGCCACCCGGGAGGGCCGTGGAGAGACCCAGTACTTC

clone_size: once
j_call: TRBJ2-3
v_call: TRBV20-1
d_call: .
cdr3_aa: CSAREGGAQYF
cdr3_nt: TGCAGTGCTAGAGAGGGAGGTGCGCAGTATTTT

clone_size: .
j_call: TRBJ2-7
v_call: TRBV5-4
d_call: .
cdr3_aa: CASSLNGRGGQDEQYF
cdr3_nt: TGTGCCAGCAGCTTGAACGGGCGGGGAGGACAGGACGAGCAGTACTTC

clone_size: .
j_call: TRBJ1-1
v_call: TRBV6-5
d_call: .
cdr3_aa: CASSYSSRVFGAFF
cdr3_nt: TGTGCCAGCAGTTACTCTTCCAGGGTATTCGGAGCTTTCTTT

clone_size: .
j_call: TRBJ2-1
v_call: TRBV6-4
d_call: TRBD2
cdr3_aa: CASSPRTSGYNEQFF
cdr3_nt: TGTGCCAGCAGCCCCCGGACTAGCGGTTACAATGAGCAGTTCTTC

clone_size: .
j_call: TRBJ1-2
v_call: TRBV18
d_call: TRBD1
cdr3_aa: CASSLQDRDYGYTF
cdr3_nt: TGTGCCAGCTCACTTCAGGACAGGGACTATGGCTACACCTTC

clone_size: .
j_call: TRBJ2-1
v_call: TRBV6-6
d_call: TRBD2
cdr3_aa: CASSAGGSGRREQFF
cdr3_nt: TGTGCCAGCAGTGCCGGGGGTAGCGGGAGACGGGAGCAGTTCTTC

clone_size: .
j_call: TRBJ1-2
v_call: TRBV5-1
d_call: .
cdr3_aa: CASSLGDSHYGYTF
cdr3_nt: TGCGCCAGCAGCTTAGGGGATTCGCACTATGGCTACACCTTC

clone_size: few
j_call: TRBJ1-4
v_call: TRBV4-2
d_call: .
cdr3_aa: CASSQALQATNEKLFF
cdr3_nt: TGTGCCAGCAGCCAAGCCTTACAGGCAACTAATGAAAAACTGTTTTTT

clone_size: .
j_call: TRBJ1-2
v_call: TRBV29-1
d_call: .
cdr3_aa: CSVPDTHYGYTF
cdr3_nt: TGCAGCGTTCCGGACACCCATTATGGCTACACCTTC

clone_size: .
j_call: TRBJ1-6
v_call: TRBV5-4
d_call: TRBD1
cdr3_aa: CASSPGQAHSALHF
cdr3_nt: TGTGCCAGCAGCCCCGGACAGGCTCATTCGGCCCTCCACTTT

clone_size: .
j_call: TRBJ2-1
v_call: TRBV7-8
d_call: TRBD2
cdr3_aa: CASSLGEGLYNEQFF
cdr3_nt: TGTGCCAGCAGCTTAGGGGAGGGACTTTACAATGAGCAGTTCTTC

clone_size: .
j_call: TRBJ2-5
v_call: TRBV18
d_call: TRBD1
cdr3_aa: CASSQTGEWTQYF
cdr3_nt: TGTGCCAGCTCACAAACAGGGGAATGGACCCAGTACTTC

clone_size: once
j_call: TRBJ1-6
v_call: TRBV28
d_call: TRBD1
cdr3_aa: CASGLFWTGEDSPLHF
cdr3_nt: TGTGCCAGCGGACTTTTCTGGACAGGGGAAGATTCACCCCTCCACTTT

clone_size: .
j_call: TRBJ2-5
v_call: TRBV5-1
d_call: TRBD1
cdr3_aa: CASSLVSGTGETQYF
cdr3_nt: TGCGCCAGCAGCTTGGTGTCAGGGACAGGGGAGACCCAGTACTTC

clone_size: .
j_call: TRBJ1-2
v_call: TRBV2
d_call: TRBD1
cdr3_aa: CASSEAGTANYGYTF
cdr3_nt: TGTGCCAGCAGTGAAGCCGGGACAGCTAACTATGGCTACACCTTC

clone_size: .
j_call: TRBJ2-7
v_call: TRBV30
d_call: .
cdr3_aa: CAWSARIAEQYF
cdr3_nt: TGTGCCTGGAGTGCCAGAATCGCCGAGCAGTACTTC

clone_size: .
j_call: TRBJ2-5
v_call: TRBV30
d_call: TRBD2
cdr3_aa: CAWSLGQGGETQYF
cdr3_nt: TGTGCCTGGAGCCTCGGGCAGGGAGGGGAGACCCAGTACTTC

clone_size: .
j_call: TRBJ2-1
v_call: TRBV19
d_call: .
cdr3_aa: CASSARLSARTYNEQFF
cdr3_nt: TGTGCCAGTAGTGCCAGACTATCAGCACGAACCTACAATGAGCAGTTCTTC

clone_size: .
j_call: TRBJ2-1
v_call: TRBV2
d_call: .
cdr3_aa: CASTLASPYNEQFF
cdr3_nt: TGTGCCAGCACCCTGGCCTCCCCCTACAATGAGCAGTTCTTC

clone_size: .
j_call: TRBJ2-7
v_call: TRBV9
d_call: .
cdr3_aa: CASSVETAYEQYF
cdr3_nt: TGTGCCAGCAGCGTAGAGACAGCCTACGAGCAGTACTTC

clone_size: .
j_call: TRBJ1-1
v_call: TRBV29-1
d_call: .
cdr3_aa: CSFGRLTNTEAFF
cdr3_nt: TGCAGCTTTGGGAGGTTGACGAACACTGAAGCTTTCTTT

clone_size: once
j_call: TRBJ2-3
v_call: TRBV19
d_call: .
cdr3_aa: CASSGQGRTDTQYF
cdr3_nt: TGTGCCAGTAGTGGTCAGGGCCGCACAGATACGCAGTATTTT

clone_size: .
j_call: TRBJ2-7
v_call: TRBV2
d_call: .
cdr3_aa: CASSETPSYEQYF
cdr3_nt: TGTGCCAGCAGTGAAACACCTTCCTACGAGCAGTACTTC

clone_size: .
j_call: TRBJ2-7
v_call: TRBV30
d_call: TRBD1
cdr3_aa: CAWTRDSGNSYEQYF
cdr3_nt: TGTGCCTGGACCCGGGACAGCGGAAACTCCTACGAGCAGTACTTC

clone_size: .
j_call: TRBJ1-1
v_call: TRBV9
d_call: TRBD1
cdr3_aa: CASSVEGADTEAFF
cdr3_nt: TGTGCCAGCAGCGTAGAGGGGGCGGACACTGAAGCTTTCTTT

clone_size: few
j_call: TRBJ1-2
v_call: TRBV7-9
d_call: TRBD1
cdr3_aa: CASSSSRQGRANYGYTF
cdr3_nt: TGTGCCAGCAGCTCCTCGAGACAGGGACGAGCTAACTATGGCTACACCTTC

clone_size: .
j_call: TRBJ2-7
v_call: TRBV6-1
d_call: TRBD2
cdr3_aa: CASRLGASGLEEQYF
cdr3_nt: TGTGCCAGCAGACTCGGGGCTAGCGGATTAGAGGAGCAGTACTTC

clone_size: .
j_call: TRBJ2-1
v_call: TRBV5-1
d_call: TRBD1
cdr3_aa: CASLQTGGVYNEQFF
cdr3_nt: TGCGCCAGCCTTCAGACAGGGGGCGTTTACAATGAGCAGTTCTTC

clone_size: few
j_call: TRBJ2-1
v_call: TRBV30
d_call: .
cdr3_aa: CAWSGARTDNEQFF
cdr3_nt: TGTGCCTGGAGTGGGGCCAGGACAGACAATGAGCAGTTCTTC

clone_size: .
j_call: TRBJ1-3
v_call: TRBV5-5
d_call: TRBD1
cdr3_aa: CASSVQTGRNTIYF
cdr3_nt: TGTGCCAGCAGCGTACAGACAGGGAGAAACACCATATATTTT

clone_size: .
j_call: TRBJ1-1
v_call: TRBV5-1
d_call: TRBD1
cdr3_aa: CASSLGVGAGGLWNTEAFF
cdr3_nt: TGCGCCAGCAGCTTGGGGGTTGGGGCAGGGGGGCTTTGGAACACTGAAGCTTTCTTT

clone_size: few
j_call: TRBJ1-5
v_call: TRBV28
d_call: .
cdr3_aa: CASIHSNQPQHF
cdr3_nt: TGTGCCAGCATCCATAGCAATCAGCCCCAGCATTTT

clone_size: .
j_call: TRBJ2-1
v_call: TRBV7-9
d_call: .
cdr3_aa: CSSSLGGGGSMTYNEQFF
cdr3_nt: TGTTCCAGCAGCTTAGGCGGGGGCGGGAGTATGACCTACAATGAGCAGTTCTTC

clone_size: .
j_call: TRBJ1-4
v_call: TRBV19
d_call: .
cdr3_aa: CASIQEEKLFF
cdr3_nt: TGTGCCAGTATACAGGAGGAAAAACTGTTTTTT

clone_size: .
j_call: TRBJ2-7
v_call: TRBV18
d_call: TRBD2
cdr3_aa: CASSGGTSGTGYEQYF
cdr3_nt: TGTGCCAGCTCGGGAGGGACTAGCGGGACAGGATACGAGCAGTACTTC

clone_size: .
j_call: TRBJ1-2
v_call: TRBV6-6
d_call: .
cdr3_aa: CASSSASSGYGYTF
cdr3_nt: TGTGCCAGCAGCTCCGCGAGCTCCGGCTATGGCTACACCTTC